This T cell receptor beta chain was sequenced in a study of T cell therapy product for transplant patients (dated by TCRdb to the late 2010s). For the study in its entirety: The wider healthy donor group, in Berlin, Germany, included roughly 20 individuals (around ten male and 9 female) aged roughly 24 to 81 years. Using CMV as the model virus, the study developed a next-generation autologous adoptive antiviral T-cell product intended for immunosuppressed solid organ transplant patients. To assess clonal composition, the TCRbeta repertoires of CMV-specific T-cell products grown with and without rapamycin from the same donors were compared. Healthy donors (n = 3) were included in the TCRbeta repertoire analysis of rapamycin-treated and untreated products. The expansion media contained either IL-7 and IL-15 at about 10 ng/ml or IL-2 at about 50 U/ml.

Details on this clone: Its target antigen remains unknown. The record has no base qualities; no much larger clone is one base away.

The CDR1 and CDR2 encoded by the germline V gene are MDHEN and SYDVKM. The CDR3 goes from the cysteine to the phenylalanine over 15 residues. The read is trimmed to its CDR3 DNA, 45 bases read in frame from base 1. V is reduced by 5 bases and J by 0 bases, leaving a spacing of 13 bases between them. Interpreted against the paper, the label on the sample indicates: CMVpp65/IE-1-reactive T cells enriched by IFNgamma capture and expanded in vitro. For approximately 6 hours, PBMCs were stimulated with overlapping CMV pp65 and IE-1 peptide pools, with each pool at about 0.48 ug/ml. IFNgamma-producing CMV-stimulated cells were positively selected with the IFNgamma Secretion Assay-Cell Enrichment and Detection Kit (Miltenyi Biotec). Enriched IFNgamma+ cells were cultured for more than 20 days with irradiated autologous feeders plus either IL-7/IL-15 or IL-2. To provide enough cells for different cell sorting steps, buffy coats were used from 3 of the 19 healthy donors. Peripheral blood mononuclear cells were isolated by Biocoll density gradient centrifugation. Healthy donor buffy coats were obtained from DRK.

Points the paper makes about the study in general: Repertoires from different donors showed no overlap, but paired products from the same donor shared many clones. In untreated products the top 10 clones covered around nine tenths of the repertoire, compared with roughly 64% in rapamycin-treated products. The authors suggested that increased clonal diversity in Rapa-TCPs may reflect survival of low-frequency clones and preferential expansion of central memory T cells. Compared with untreated products, rapamycin-treated products had a more diverse, less clonal TCRbeta repertoire and more distinct clones.

Genomic DNA was extracted with an AllPrep DNA/RNA Kit and TCRbeta CDR3 regions were amplified with the immunoSEQ hsTCRb Kit. On the study's bioinformatics: Productive rearrangements, defined as in-frame CDR3 nucleotide sequences without stop codons, were analyzed in immunoSEQ Analyzer 3.0. Sample overlap was measured using the Morisita index, while clonality was calculated from productive entropy normalized to the number of productive rearrangements. This immuneACCESS table, as held by TCRdb, lists in-frame sequences with V and J called but not all clones. Of the missing ones, under half trace to an unresolved V gene in checked studies; the others have no known cause. The DNA was the basis for D and trimming; V, J and clone size are from that table. For this sample there are more than 250 clones; about 53% appear just once. Around 90% of the sample belongs to the ten largest clones.

Sequenced material: a sorted cell population cultured from PBMCs. Recombination linked TRBV28 to TRBJ2-5; the D gene is perhaps TRBD1, from 6 matching bases. The receptor was isolated from an adult in good health. CDR3 protein: CASSPGQIDQETQYF. The sequenced DNA is TGTGCCAGCAGTCCGGGACAAATAGACCAAGAGACCCAGTACTTC.